The 19 T cell receptor beta chains listed next were all sequenced from one sample in a study of glioma-infiltrating T cells after dendritic cell vaccination. Assay: immunoSEQ multiplex PCR; the TCRdb copy retains only in-frame clones and omits some. Of approximately 85,000 clones listed, 85% are singletons. This sample's time point: after dendritic cell vaccination, including at tumor progression/relapse. Sample: blood, taken after dendritic cell vaccination. The receptors originated from a human donor with glioblastoma.

The chain uses TRBV11-1 and TRBJ1-2; TRBD1 matches at 9 bases. Germline loops: CDR1 SGHAT, CDR2 FQDESV (reference sequence). V gave up 1 base and J gave up 7 bases; unmatched junction bases: 7. The CDR3 totals 15 residues. DNA for the CDR3: TGTGCCAGCAGCTTAGACCAACAGGGGGCGACTGGCTACACCTTC. This sequence encodes CASSLDQQGATGYTF.

The chain couples TRBV6-6 to TRBJ1-5; D is ambiguous. V lost 0 bases, J lost 3 bases, and 3 bases lay in between. Germline V gives CDR1 MNHNY, CDR2 SVGAGI (reference sequence). This CDR3 comprises 13 residues. CDR3 sequence reads: CASSYSLNQPQHF. CDR3 bases: TGTGCCAGCAGTTACTCACTCAATCAGCCCCAGCATTTT.

This chain connects TRBV13 to TRBJ2-1, with 9 bases lining up with TRBD2. Germline lookup yields CDR1 PRHDT and CDR2 FYEKMQ (reference sequence). After removal of 0 bases from V and 8 bases from J, the junction contained 11 bases not matched to a gene. This CDR3 is 17 amino acids long. The chain's CDR3 is CASSLGRGGGAWDEQFF. In DNA, the CDR3 is TGTGCCAGCAGCTTAGGCCGGGGCGGGGGGGCCTGGGATGAGCAGTTCTTC.

About this clone itself: One end of the junction varies from germline; a read error may be responsible. V gene TRBV2 combines with J gene TRBJ2-2; TRBD2 matches at 8 bases. Germline-derived CDR1 and CDR2 are SNHLY and FYNNEI. The CDR3 spans 16 residues. For the CDR3, the DNA is TGTGCCAACAGTGGCACAGCGGGAGTCGTCTCCGGGGAGCTGTTTTTT. As protein: CANSGTAGVVSGELFF.

DNA of the CDR3: TGTGCCAGTAGTACTTTCAACACCTACGAGCAGTACTTC. The encoded protein is CASSTFNTYEQYF. This chain uses TRBV19 with TRBJ2-7; D unclear. Trimming cost V 4 bases and J 2 bases, with 9 bases left between them. The germline CDR1 and CDR2 sequences are LNHDA and SQIVND (reference sequence). The CDR3 has 13 amino acids.

The chain combines TRBV7-6 with TRBJ1-4; tentatively, D is TRBD1 (5 bases). The V end was cut by 1 base, the J end by 10 bases, with 16 bases between. Germline V CDR1 and CDR2: SGHVS, FNYEAQ. This CDR3 is built from 15 residues. As DNA, the CDR3 is TGTGCCAGCAGCTTAGGGTCAGGGTATGATGGAAAACTGTTTTTT. Residues: CASSLGSGYDGKLFF.

The gene calls are TRBV14 and TRBJ2-7, with TRBD1 matching 7 bases. The CDR3 loop spans 18 amino acids. Germline CDR1 SGHDN, CDR2 FVKESK. V lost 1 base, J lost 6 bases, and 18 bases stayed unmatched. The DNA for the CDR3 is TGTGCCAGCAGCCAAGGGCTCAACAGGGGCGCAGTCCTCTCCGAGCAGTACTTC. It is translated as CASSQGLNRGAVLSEQYF.

The chain joins TRBV7-2 to TRBJ2-3; TRBD2 matches 11 bases. J was trimmed by 8 bases and V by 2 bases; bases with no gene match: 6. The CDR3 totals 15 residues. CDR1 SGHTA and CDR2 FQGNSA come from the germline V gene. CDR3 DNA sequence: TGTGCCAGCAGCTTAACTAGCGGGGGTCCAGGTACGCAGTATTTT. Encoded protein: CASSLTSGGPGTQYF.

This chain uses TRBV6-5 with TRBJ2-7; D is ambiguous. V dropped 8 bases and J dropped 5 bases, with 13 bases sitting between them. Germline assignment: CDR1 MNHEY and CDR2 SVGAGI. The CDR3 has 12 residues. DNA for the CDR3: TGTGCCAGCGGGCTGGCGTCCCACGAGCAGTACTTC. Translated, it gives CASGLASHEQYF.

DNA of the CDR3: TGCGCCAGCAGCTCTCCGAGGCCTAGCGGGGGGGCTGGAGATACGCAGTATTTT. This gives the protein CASSSPRPSGGAGDTQYF. The chain joins TRBV5-1 to TRBJ2-3, with 12 bases lining up with TRBD2. Germline values: CDR1 SGHRS, CDR2 YFSETQ. The V gene end was trimmed by 3 bases and the J gene end by 5 bases; junction bases not matched to a gene: 13. The CDR3 has 18 residues.

J is TRBJ2-7 and V is TRBV27, with D possibly matching TRBD1 (6 bases). The CDR3 is made up of 14 amino acids. The V end was cut by 6 bases, the J end by 0 bases, with 12 bases between. Germline V gene data show CDR1 as MNHEY and CDR2 as SMNVEV (reference sequence). The CDR3 nucleotides are TGTGCCAGCAGCTCCACAGGGCCCTCCTACGAGCAGTACTTC. Translated, it gives CASSSTGPSYEQYF.

The chain couples TRBV29-1 to TRBJ2-7, with D possibly TRBD1 on 5 matching bases. Germline V gene data show CDR1 as SQVTM and CDR2 as ANQGSEA. The CDR3 length is 13 residues. V dropped 5 bases and J dropped 0 bases, with 11 bases sitting between them. In nucleotides, the CDR3 is TGCAGCGTTTCATTACAGGTCTCCTACGAGCAGTACTTC. The encoded protein is CSVSLQVSYEQYF.

This clone has only a few counts. V usage is TRBV27 and J usage is TRBJ2-7; weak D call: TRBD2 (6 bases). Germline CDR1 reads MNHEY; CDR2 reads SMNVEV (reference sequence). The CDR3 totals 14 residues. The V gene lost 5 bases and the J gene lost 2 bases, with 13 bases spanning the gap. The DNA for the CDR3 is TGTGCCAGCAGTCCAAGCGGGCGAGCCTACGAGCAGTACTTC. Translating gives CASSPSGRAYEQYF.

This clone was detected only a few times. This rearrangement joins TRBV27 to TRBJ1-1; D unclear. Germline values: CDR1 MNHEY, CDR2 SMNVEV (reference sequence). The germline V and J ends were trimmed by 5 bases and 8 bases, with 9 bases remaining between them. There are 11 residues in the CDR3. The CDR3 is CASSPGVEAFF. In DNA, the CDR3 is TGTGCCAGCAGTCCCGGGGTGGAAGCTTTCTTT.

V usage is TRBV7-8 and J usage is TRBJ1-1, with D perhaps TRBD1 (5 bases). With 1 base removed from V and 6 bases from J, the gap between germline ends came to 18 bases. Germline CDR1 and CDR2: SGHVS and FQNEAQ. This CDR3 spans 16 amino acids. For the CDR3, the DNA is TGTGCCAGCAGCTTAGGCCCGGGGGGAGTGGGATCTGAAGCTTTCTTT. Translation: CASSLGPGGVGSEAFF.

This clone was recorded a few times. This chain uses TRBV7-2 with TRBJ2-5; D gene uncertain. Germline loops: CDR1 SGHTA, CDR2 FQGNSA. V was trimmed by 5 bases and J by 5 bases, leaving 6 bases between them. The CDR3 totals 11 residues. The CDR3 nucleotides read TGTGCCAGCAGCGTCGGGGAGACCCAGTACTTC. Amino acids: CASSVGETQYF.

The genes are TRBV7-9 and TRBJ2-7; 9 bases are shared with TRBD2. The CDR3 has 14 residues. In germline, CDR1 is SEHNR, CDR2 FQNEAQ (reference sequence). The V gene end was trimmed by 5 bases and the J gene end by 4 bases; junction bases not matched to a gene: 6. The CDR3 here is CASSSLAGVYEQYF. CDR3 nucleotide sequence: TGTGCCAGCAGCAGCTTAGCGGGGGTTTACGAGCAGTACTTC.

The rearrangement uses TRBV4-3 and TRBJ2-4, with D possibly TRBD1 on 6 matching bases. In germline, CDR1 is LGHNA, CDR2 YSLEER. The CDR3 is 18 amino acids. The V gene lost 1 base and the J gene lost 7 bases, with 23 bases spanning the gap. The CDR3 here is CASSQVLETGHEWNIQYF. In DNA, the CDR3 is TGCGCCAGCAGCCAAGTCCTAGAGACAGGTCATGAGTGGAACATTCAGTACTTC.

V and J are TRBV4-2 and TRBJ2-3; D might be TRBD2 (5 bases). The V end lost 0 bases, the J end lost 0 bases, and 10 bases lay between the germline ends. Germline CDR1 reads LGHNA; CDR2 reads YNFKEQ. There are 16 residues in the CDR3. In DNA form, the CDR3 reads TGTGCCAGCAGCCAAGAGGCGGGTACTAGCACAGATACGCAGTATTTT. It specifies CASSQEAGTSTDTQYF.